These T cell receptor beta chains were read from a single sample in a study of T cells in Graves' hyperthyroidism and ophthalmopathy. TCRdb re-called the multiplex PCR reads with MiXCR, one entry per CDR3 protein. The sample shows 660,000 or so distinct CDR3 sequences, around 21% of them seen only once. Sequencing was carried out using blood. All receptors come from a man under 40 with Graves' ophthalmopathy. The CDR3 runs from the conserved cysteine through the conserved F or W. Fields, in order: D gene, J gene, V gene, clone size, CDR3 protein, CDR3 DNA. D genes are given only for firm matches. Size tells how often a clone was seen (once, few, many) or the class of an expanded clone, and some rows leave it out.

D: TRBD2; J: TRBJ2-5; V: TRBV20-1; size: few; CDR3: CSAVSGSGQETQYF; DNA: TGCAGTGCTGTCAGCGGGAGTGGACAAGAGACCCAGTACTTC
D: TRBD2; J: TRBJ2-7; V: TRBV20-1; size: few; CDR3: CSARDLGGEGPYEQYF; DNA: TGCAGTGCTAGAGATCTCGGGGGGGAGGGCCCCTACGAGCAGTACTTC
D: NA; J: TRBJ2-7; V: TRBV4-3; size: NA; CDR3: CASSQGTASYEQYF; DNA: TGCGCCAGCAGCCAAGGGACGGCCTCCTACGAGCAGTACTTC
D: TRBD2; J: TRBJ2-1; V: TRBV5-1; size: few; CDR3: CASSFGLAGGPNEQFF; DNA: TGCGCCAGCAGCTTCGGACTAGCGGGAGGTCCCAATGAGCAGTTCTTC
D: TRBD2; J: TRBJ2-1; V: TRBV7-9; size: NA; CDR3: CASSLLRGSLHNEQFF; DNA: TGTGCCAGCAGCTTGTTGCGCGGGAGCCTTCACAATGAGCAGTTCTTC
D: TRBD1; J: TRBJ1-1; V: TRBV18; size: few; CDR3: CASSPWDRGLNTEAFF; DNA: TGTGCCAGCTCACCATGGGACAGGGGGCTAAACACTGAAGCTTTCTTT
D: NA; J: TRBJ2-1; V: TRBV14; size: few; CDR3: CASSTGLFSYNEQFF; DNA: TGTGCCAGCAGCACGGGACTTTTCTCCTACAATGAGCAGTTCTTC
D: TRBD2; J: TRBJ2-1; V: TRBV2; size: few; CDR3: CASPNGLAGGNEQFF; DNA: TGTGCCAGCCCAAATGGGCTAGCGGGAGGGAATGAGCAGTTCTTC
D: NA; J: TRBJ1-1; V: TRBV14; size: few; CDR3: CASSQAGTGREAFF; DNA: TGTGCCAGCAGCCAAGCCGGCACGGGGAGAGAAGCTTTCTTT
D: TRBD2; J: TRBJ2-1; V: TRBV19; size: NA; CDR3: CASKPSGRPYNEQFF; DNA: TGTGCCAGTAAACCCAGCGGGAGACCCTACAATGAGCAGTTCTTC
D: TRBD1; J: TRBJ2-5; V: TRBV7-2; size: NA; CDR3: CASSTPTGQETQYF; DNA: TGTGCCAGCAGCACCCCGACAGGGCAAGAGACCCAGTACTTC
D: NA; J: TRBJ1-5; V: TRBV5-5; size: few; CDR3: CASSSFRQDNQPQHF; DNA: TGTGCCAGCAGCTCTTTTCGACAGGATAATCAGCCCCAGCATTTT
D: NA; J: TRBJ2-1; V: TRBV7-9; size: few; CDR3: CASSLEAGYNEQFF; DNA: TGTGCCAGCAGCTTAGAGGCAGGATACAATGAGCAGTTCTTC
D: TRBD1; J: TRBJ1-2; V: TRBV7-9; size: many; CDR3: CASSLAGTGMDGYTF; DNA: TGTGCCAGCAGCTTAGCGGGGACAGGGATGGATGGCTACACCTTC
D: TRBD1; J: TRBJ1-5; V: TRBV27; size: many; CDR3: CASSFIPDRVKVSNQPQHF; DNA: TGTGCCAGCAGTTTTATCCCCGACAGGGTGAAGGTGAGCAATCAGCCCCAGCATTTT
D: NA; J: TRBJ1-1; V: TRBV10-3; size: few; CDR3: CAISDPNTEAFF; DNA: TGTGCCATCAGCGACCCGAACACTGAAGCTTTCTTT
D: NA; J: TRBJ2-1; V: TRBV4-1; size: few; CDR3: CASSQDPLAVYNEQFF; DNA: TGCGCCAGCAGCCAAGACCCACTAGCAGTGTACAATGAGCAGTTCTTC
D: NA; J: TRBJ2-7; V: TRBV24-1; size: NA; CDR3: CATGADSYEQYF; DNA: TGTGCCACCGGGGCAGACTCCTACGAGCAGTACTTC
D: NA; J: TRBJ1-1; V: TRBV30; size: few; CDR3: CAWVVGAEAFF; DNA: TGTGCCTGGGTGGTCGGGGCTGAAGCTTTCTTT
D: NA; J: TRBJ2-1; V: TRBV7-3; size: NA; CDR3: CASSPGTPSYNEQFF; DNA: TGTGCCAGCAGCCCCGGGACCCCGTCCTACAATGAGCAGTTCTTC
D: TRBD1; J: TRBJ2-5; V: TRBV12-3/TRBV12-4; size: many; CDR3: CASSRQGAEETQYF; DNA: TGTGCCAGCAGTCGACAGGGGGCTGAGGAGACCCAGTACTTC
D: NA; J: TRBJ2-7; V: TRBV3-1; size: few; CDR3: CASSQVPGSAPSWEQYF; DNA: TGTGCCAGCAGCCAAGTTCCCGGGTCGGCCCCAAGTTGGGAGCAGTACTTC
D: TRBD2; J: TRBJ2-1; V: TRBV28; size: NA; CDR3: CASSLGVAGRDNEQFF; DNA: TGTGCCAGCAGTTTAGGGGTAGCGGGAAGGGACAATGAGCAGTTCTTC
D: NA; J: TRBJ1-6; V: TRBV6-2/TRBV6-3; size: few; CDR3: CASSVGHRSALHF; DNA: TGTGCCAGCAGTGTGGGACACCGTTCGGCCCTCCACTTT
D: NA; J: TRBJ2-1; V: TRBV4-1; size: NA; CDR3: CASSQPERKNEQFF; DNA: TGCGCCAGCAGCCAGCCCGAAAGGAAGAATGAGCAGTTCTTC
D: NA; J: TRBJ1-1; V: TRBV6-1; size: many; CDR3: CASHRGDTEAFF; DNA: TGTGCCAGCCATCGAGGGGACACTGAAGCTTTCTTT
D: NA; J: TRBJ1-1; V: TRBV3-1; size: many; CDR3: CASSPPSGYTEAFF; DNA: TGTGCCAGCAGCCCTCCTTCAGGGTACACTGAAGCTTTCTTT
D: NA; J: TRBJ1-1; V: TRBV20-1; size: NA; CDR3: CSASGPGNTEAFF; DNA: TGCAGTGCTAGTGGTCCAGGGAACACTGAAGCTTTCTTT
D: TRBD2; J: TRBJ2-2; V: TRBV6-1; size: NA; CDR3: CASSEVAGGGTGELFF; DNA: TGTGCCAGCAGTGAAGTCGCGGGAGGGGGCACCGGGGAGCTGTTTTTT
D: NA; J: TRBJ1-5; V: TRBV28; size: many; CDR3: CASSQIQGGYQPQHF; DNA: TGTGCCAGCAGCCAGATTCAGGGAGGCTATCAGCCCCAGCATTTT
D: NA; J: TRBJ1-4; V: TRBV7-8; size: NA; CDR3: CASGWSRGKNEKLFF; DNA: TGTGCCAGCGGGTGGAGCAGGGGAAAGAATGAAAAACTGTTTTTT
D: NA; J: TRBJ1-3; V: TRBV28; size: NA; CDR3: CASSVGISGNTIYF; DNA: TGTGCCAGCAGTGTCGGGATCTCTGGAAACACCATATATTTT
D: NA; J: TRBJ1-1; V: TRBV30; size: NA; CDR3: CAWMGGQAFF; DNA: TGTGCCTGGATGGGGGGCCAAGCTTTCTTT
D: TRBD2; J: TRBJ2-1; V: TRBV6-1; size: few; CDR3: CASIAGVVNEQFF; DNA: TGTGCCAGCATAGCGGGAGTCGTAAATGAGCAGTTCTTC
D: NA; J: TRBJ1-1; V: TRBV30; size: many; CDR3: CAWSVPVREIEAFF; DNA: TGTGCCTGGAGTGTACCCGTCAGGGAAATTGAAGCTTTCTTT
D: TRBD1; J: TRBJ2-7; V: TRBV4-1; size: NA; CDR3: CASSQDHKGASYEQYF; DNA: TGCGCCAGCAGCCAAGATCATAAGGGGGCATCCTACGAGCAGTACTTC
D: NA; J: TRBJ2-7; V: TRBV5-5; size: NA; CDR3: CASSLLGQDYEQYF; DNA: TGTGCCAGCAGCTTGTTGGGGCAGGACTACGAGCAGTACTTC
D: TRBD1; J: TRBJ2-7; V: TRBV7-2; size: many; CDR3: CASSLNGDRGYYEQYF; DNA: TGTGCCAGCAGCTTAAATGGGGACAGGGGGTACTACGAGCAGTACTTC
D: NA; J: TRBJ1-3; V: TRBV6-1; size: NA; CDR3: CASSGPNSGNTIYF; DNA: TGTGCCAGCTCCGGACCGAACTCTGGAAACACCATATATTTT
D: TRBD2; J: TRBJ2-1; V: TRBV7-2; size: NA; CDR3: CASTTRPGLVGNEQFF; DNA: TGTGCCAGCACTACGCGACCGGGACTAGTAGGTAATGAGCAGTTCTTC
D: TRBD1; J: TRBJ2-2; V: TRBV20-1; size: many; CDR3: CSATGQGNTGELFF; DNA: TGCAGTGCTACGGGACAGGGTAACACCGGGGAGCTGTTTTTT